This T cell receptor (beta chain) stems from a study of blood T cell repertoires in COVID-19. About the study: Whether acute or convalescent, the COVID-19 samples came from the United States, Italy and Spain. T cells, B-cell-depleted T cells, or PBMCs provided the cDNA or gDNA that served as material.

In the study's own analysis: Reference gene primer amplification gave nucleated cell count estimates. TCRdb's copy holds only in-frame clones and misses some; the assay was immunoSEQ multiplex PCR. V and J calls and clone size are given by that table; D and trimming were obtained from the DNA. The table includes approximately 210,000 clones, around 89% detected once. Germline CDR1 and CDR2: SEHNR and FQNEAQ (reference sequence). V was trimmed by 4 bases and J by 4 bases, leaving 8 bases between them. The CDR3 sequence is 13 residues long. The chain uses TRBV7-9 and TRBJ1-5; D call uncertain. Material: peripheral blood. This receptor was obtained from a human donor in a cohort sampled during active COVID-19. Here the CDR3 DNA reads TGTGCCAGCAGCTCAGGATTTAATCAGCCCCAGCATTTT. Translated: CASSSGFNQPQHF.